This T cell receptor (beta chain) comes out of a study of T cells in localized non-small cell lung cancer (dated by TCRdb to 2018 to 2020). Context from the whole study: The study analyzed T cell repertoires of 200 to 250 early-stage NSCLC patients, comparing tumors and uninvolved tumor-adjacent lungs. Of the NSCLC patients, 129 were male and around 97 were female, and the mean age was approximately 66 years. The cohort was made up of fewer than 250 treatment-naive NSCLC patients whose localized lung tumors had been resected.

Trimming at the junction amounts to 3 bases on V and 9 bases on J, and the germline ends lie 7 bases apart. Reading the germline V gene (reference sequence) gives CDR1 WNHNN and CDR2 SYGVQD. Taken from cysteine to phenylalanine, the CDR3 has 11 residues. CDR3 DNA only is kept here, 33 bases in frame from base 1. What the study reported, not specific to this receptor: Higher blood T cell density associated with longer overall survival, while higher adjacent-lung clonality associated with shorter survival. Of the top 100 tumor clones, a median of 57 were detected in paired uninvolved adjacent lung; under 35 were also among that lung's top 100. Because multi-region tumor sequencing was not done, intratumor heterogeneity could not be ruled out. Uninvolved tumor-adjacent lung showed the highest T cell clonality, higher than tumor, which suggests more focused antigenic responses in the adjacent lung. Because the study design was exploratory, TCR variables were selected using unadjusted p-values without false-discovery rate correction.

Notes on this clone: The clone's antigen remains unknown. Within one base of it there is no much larger clone, and no base qualities were kept.

The immunoSEQ Assay was used to sequence TCR beta CDR3 regions from DNA. The source study handled its data this way. T cell density was computed as TCR beta template counts normalized to usable DNA estimated by amplifying housekeeping genes. Richness was estimated using the preseqR package, with extrapolation to 400,000 templates for PBMC samples and to 120,000 templates for tissue samples. Clonality was defined as one minus Pielou's evenness. Tissue-enriched TCRs were identified by differential abundance testing using productive amino-acid clonotypes, minimum total count 5 and alpha 0.1. The Jaccard Index and the Morisita Overlap Index were used to measure how much the repertoires overlapped between compartments. GLIPH grouped TCR beta CDR3s together with public tetramer-defined viral CDR3s, and a viral motif had to include at least three viral sequences and show V-gene enrichment. TCRdb obtained this table from immuneACCESS and retained in-frame rearrangements with V and J assigned. These tables miss some clones; where compared with another copy, unresolved V genes account for less than half of the shortfall, and the remainder is unexplained. V and J calls and clone size are as listed in that table; D and trimming were resolved from the DNA. Within this sample are 5,500 to 7,000 clones, with around 80% of them counted one time only. The ten largest clones represent 60% of the sample.

At diagnosis, peripheral blood, uninvolved tumor-adjacent lung and tumor were collected and stored as a combination of fresh-frozen and FFPE material. Blood samples were analyzed as peripheral blood mononuclear cells for TCR repertoire profiling. Specimen: peripheral blood mononuclear cells, collected before any cancer treatment. The clonotype originates from a female donor over 55 with stage II lung adenocarcinoma. The V and J segments used are TRBV10-1 and TRBJ2-3, with the D segment identity uncertain. The DNA sequence reads TGCGCCAGCAGTGACCGCGGCACGCAGTATTTT. Translated, this gives CASSDRGTQYF.